This TCR beta chain comes out of a study of cytomegalovirus exposure and HLA in healthy donors. While the first cohort had 650 to 850 subjects, the donors belonged to the separate validation cohort of about 110 subjects. V dropped 2 bases and J dropped 3; count of bases not matched to a gene: 5. The CDR3 has 14 residues. Germline V gene sequence: CDR1 SGHRS, CDR2 YFSETQ. Overall study results and limits: Within the 120 or so validation repertoires, first-cohort TCR clusters tended to co-occur, according to a later analysis. For cytomegalovirus status, the classifier reportedly gave diagnoses with high specificity and sensitivity. Researchers counted roughly 150 TCR beta chains as cytomegalovirus-associated.

This table comes from immunoSEQ multiplex PCR, and its TCRdb copy is limited to in-frame clones, with some not included. This table holds about 130,000 clones, about 94% found once. Note on this clone: Its antigen is unidentified.

This receptor was identified in a young man in good health and CMV-seropositive. The rearrangement joins TRBV5-1 to TRBJ2-7; 7 positions agree with TRBD1. Sequencing input: PBMCs. The CDR3 DNA reads as TGCGCCAGCAGCTTCGGACAGGCCAACTACGAGCAGTACTTC. Translation: CASSFGQANYEQYF.